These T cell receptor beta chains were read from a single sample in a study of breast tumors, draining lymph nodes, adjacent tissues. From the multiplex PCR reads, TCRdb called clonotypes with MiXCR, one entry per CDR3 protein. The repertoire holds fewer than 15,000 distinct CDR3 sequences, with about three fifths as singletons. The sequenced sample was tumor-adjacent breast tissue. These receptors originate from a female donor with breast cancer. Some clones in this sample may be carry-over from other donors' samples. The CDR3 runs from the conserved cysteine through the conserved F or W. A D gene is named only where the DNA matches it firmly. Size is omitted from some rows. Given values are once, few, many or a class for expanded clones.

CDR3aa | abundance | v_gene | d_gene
CASSEARGSGYTF | many | TRBV6-1 | .
CASSEYGYEQYFGELFF | . | TRBV6-1 | .
CASSIARYNEQFF | . | TRBV19 | .
CAISEADGGGYSTDTQYF | . | TRBV10-3 | .
CASSPTGGTDTQYF | few | TRBV14 | TRBD1
CASRKGRGLLDGYTF | . | TRBV7-9 | .
CASSHPGLAGGPDYNEQFF | . | TRBV4-1 | TRBD2
CISVPAAYSGGQGCYEQYF | many | TRBV7-5 | .
CASSIGGDEDTQYF | . | TRBV4-2 | .
CASSEGLAATDTQYF | many | TRBV6-4 | TRBD2
CSARVPGDYAQYF | . | TRBV20-1 | TRBD2
CSARDRSYEQYF | . | TRBV20-1 | .
CASSVQTGGYSPLHF | . | TRBV2 | .
CAISGQTSGGTTDTQYF | . | TRBV10-3 | .
CASSSFSETQYF | . | TRBV19 | .
CASSSGGSTDTQYF | . | TRBV6-2/TRBV6-3 | TRBD2
CASSWEAGELFF | . | TRBV25-1 | .
CASSAGQGRGYGYTF | medium-sized | TRBV2 | TRBD1
CSAKGDRGLANEKLFF | . | TRBV20-1 | TRBD1
CASRETGEETQYF | . | TRBV25-1 | TRBD1
CASSVEVTGYEQYF | . | TRBV9 | .
CASSLVGNRGGELFF | few | TRBV5-1 | .
CASSLRPFSGNTIYF | . | TRBV7-2 | .
CSAQRAGEVERGYTF | medium-sized | TRBV20-1 | .
CASSQGTTGKACNEQFF | . | TRBV5-5 | TRBD2
CSASMGAAGELFF | medium-sized | TRBV20-1 | .
CASGLASSGTGGVRYGYTF | . | TRBV12-3/TRBV12-4 | TRBD1
CASTTGYGYTF | . | TRBV2 | .
CAGSQDLNAEQFF | once | TRBV4-1 | .
CASSLRGRGEYSNQPQHF | few | TRBV11-3 | .
CASSGTGGNEKLFF | few | TRBV2 | TRBD1
CSARDPNSPQHF | . | TRBV20-1 | .
CASILAGARTDTQYF | many | TRBV6-1 | .
CASSTTGDRVETQYF | . | TRBV11-2 | TRBD1
CASTQRGGGNTQYF | . | TRBV2 | .
CASSSTRGLLDGYTF | hyperexpanded | TRBV9 | .
CSAMDRGFYTSPLHF | many | TRBV20-1 | TRBD1
CATSRDRGLHQPQHF | many | TRBV15 | TRBD1
CASSIGVEGASNQPQHF | . | TRBV19 | .
CSAPRDSRNSPLHF | few | TRBV20-1 | TRBD1
CASSSMLAGVADTQYF | . | TRBV11-2 | TRBD2
CSVEGQHNEQFF | many | TRBV29-1 | .
CATSDFEEGRETQYF | . | TRBV24-1 | .
CASGLSTYGKNEQYF | . | TRBV7-8 | .
CASIGQTDAGELFF | . | TRBV12-3/TRBV12-4 | .
CASSGQGATPGANVLTF | many | TRBV12-3/TRBV12-4 | TRBD1
CASRAATGNNQPQHF | . | TRBV2 | .
CATGTENIYSNQPQHF | . | TRBV19 | TRBD1